This T cell receptor beta chain was captured by sequencing in a study of beta chain features in type 1 diabetes. Expressed TCRB transcripts got sequenced, as all isolated RNA was reverse transcribed. Here immunoSEQ multiplex PCR was the method, and the copy in TCRdb shows in-frame clones only, minus some. The table records 160,000 or so clones, around 8.6% of them present only once. General study findings and limits: Type 1 diabetes patients showed a moderate but significant shortening of TCRB CDR3s in all four CD4+ subsets.

This clone has only a few counts. What it binds is unknown. The sample has other DNA sequences that encode this CDR3 too. This TCR came from a woman aged 18-29 years with type 1 diabetes. The sample taken for sequencing was central memory CD4+ T cells from blood.

The DNA of the CDR3 is TGTGCCTGGAGTGTGCAGGGGGCAGATACGCAGTATTTT. Protein product: CAWSVQGADTQYF. The genes are TRBV30 and TRBJ2-3; TRBD1 matches 7 bases. The CDR3 consists of 13 residues. V lost 0 bases, J lost 4 bases, and 1 base stayed unmatched. Germline-derived CDR1 and CDR2 are GTSNPN and SVGIG (reference sequence).